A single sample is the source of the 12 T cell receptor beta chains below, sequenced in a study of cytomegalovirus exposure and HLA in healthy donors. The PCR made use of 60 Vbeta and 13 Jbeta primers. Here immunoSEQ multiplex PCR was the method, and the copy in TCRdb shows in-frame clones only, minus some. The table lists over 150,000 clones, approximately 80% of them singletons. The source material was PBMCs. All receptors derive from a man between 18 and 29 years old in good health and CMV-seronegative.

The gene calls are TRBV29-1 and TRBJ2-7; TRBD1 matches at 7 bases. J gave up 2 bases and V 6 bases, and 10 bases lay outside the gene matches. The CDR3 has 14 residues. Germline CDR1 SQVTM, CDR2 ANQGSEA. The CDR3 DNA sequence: TGCAGCGTGGATCCGGAAACAGGGGCCTACGAGCAGTACTTC. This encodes CSVDPETGAYEQYF.

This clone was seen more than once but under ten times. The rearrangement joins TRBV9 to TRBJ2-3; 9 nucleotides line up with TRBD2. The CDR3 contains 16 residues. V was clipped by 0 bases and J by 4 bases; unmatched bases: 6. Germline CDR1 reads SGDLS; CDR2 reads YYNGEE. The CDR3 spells CASSVGPGLASDTQYF. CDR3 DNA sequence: TGTGCCAGCAGCGTAGGGCCGGGACTAGCTTCAGATACGCAGTATTTT.

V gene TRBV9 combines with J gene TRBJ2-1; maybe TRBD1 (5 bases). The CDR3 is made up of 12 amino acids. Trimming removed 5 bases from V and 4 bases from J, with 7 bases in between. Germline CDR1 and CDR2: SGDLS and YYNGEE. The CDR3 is CASSQGYNEQFF. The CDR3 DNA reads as TGTGCCAGCAGTCAGGGTTACAATGAGCAGTTCTTC.

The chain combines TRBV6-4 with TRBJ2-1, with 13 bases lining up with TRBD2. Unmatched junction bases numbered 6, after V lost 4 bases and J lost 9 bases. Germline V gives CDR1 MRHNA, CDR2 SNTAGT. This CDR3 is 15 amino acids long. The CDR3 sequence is CASSASTSGGGEQFF. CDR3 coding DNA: TGTGCCAGCAGTGCTTCAACTAGCGGGGGGGGTGAGCAGTTCTTC.

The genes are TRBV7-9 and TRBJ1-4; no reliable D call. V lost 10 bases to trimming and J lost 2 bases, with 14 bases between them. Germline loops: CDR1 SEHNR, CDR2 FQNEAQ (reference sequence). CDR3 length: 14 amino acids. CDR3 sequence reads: CATVPSSTNEKLFF. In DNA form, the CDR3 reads TGTGCCACCGTCCCCTCTTCGACTAATGAAAAACTGTTTTTT.

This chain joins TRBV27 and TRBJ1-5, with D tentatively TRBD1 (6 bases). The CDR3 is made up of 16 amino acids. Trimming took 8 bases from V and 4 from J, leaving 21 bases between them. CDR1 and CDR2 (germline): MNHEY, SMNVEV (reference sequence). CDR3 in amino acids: CASGPPGTPFNQPQHF. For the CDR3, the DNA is TGTGCCAGCGGTCCCCCCGGGACACCCTTTAATCAGCCCCAGCATTTT.

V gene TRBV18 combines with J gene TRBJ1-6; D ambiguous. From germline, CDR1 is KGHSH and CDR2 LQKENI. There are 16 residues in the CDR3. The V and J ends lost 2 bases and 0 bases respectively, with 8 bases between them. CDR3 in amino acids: CASSPFSNSYNSPLHF. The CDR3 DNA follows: TGTGCCAGCTCACCATTTTCCAACTCCTATAATTCACCCCTCCACTTT.

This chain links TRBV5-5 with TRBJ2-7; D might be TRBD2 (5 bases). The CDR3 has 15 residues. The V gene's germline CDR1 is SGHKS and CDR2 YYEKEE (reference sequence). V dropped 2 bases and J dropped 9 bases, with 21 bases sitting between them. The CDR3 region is CASSFKIQESGGQYF. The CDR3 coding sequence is TGTGCCAGCAGCTTTAAGATCCAAGAGAGCGGCGGGCAGTACTTC.

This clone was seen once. In nucleotides, the CDR3 is TGTGCCAGCAGCGTTGTAACAGGGGAGGCCGGGGAGCTGTTTTTT. Protein: CASSVVTGEAGELFF. The chain employs TRBV9 and TRBJ2-2, with D possibly TRBD1 on 7 matching bases. There are 15 residues in the CDR3. With 2 bases removed from V and 6 bases from J, the gap between germline ends came to 14 bases. CDR1 is SGDLS, CDR2 YYNGEE, per germline.

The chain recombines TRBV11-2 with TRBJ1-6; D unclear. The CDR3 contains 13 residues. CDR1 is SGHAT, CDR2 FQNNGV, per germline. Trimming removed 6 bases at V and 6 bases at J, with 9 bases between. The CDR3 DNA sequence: TGTGCCAGCAGATTAATACTTAATTCACCCCTCCACTTT. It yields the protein CASRLILNSPLHF.

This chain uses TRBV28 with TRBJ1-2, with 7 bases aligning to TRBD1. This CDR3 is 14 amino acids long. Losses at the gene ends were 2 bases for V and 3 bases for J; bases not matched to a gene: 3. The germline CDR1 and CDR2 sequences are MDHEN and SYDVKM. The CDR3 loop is CASSLGDSYYGYTF. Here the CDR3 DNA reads TGTGCCAGCAGTTTAGGGGACAGTTACTATGGCTACACCTTC.

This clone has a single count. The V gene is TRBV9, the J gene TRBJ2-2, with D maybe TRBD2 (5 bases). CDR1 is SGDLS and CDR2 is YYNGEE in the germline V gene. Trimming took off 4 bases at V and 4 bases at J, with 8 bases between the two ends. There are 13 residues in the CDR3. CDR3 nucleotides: TGTGCCAGCAGCCGGGGTAGCACCGGGGAGCTGTTTTTT. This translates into CASSRGSTGELFF.